This T cell receptor beta chain was recorded in a study of blood T cell repertoires in COVID-19. Study as a whole: Researchers got acute and convalescent COVID-19 samples from the United States, Italy and Spain.

Patients from Seattle were sampled longitudinally, starting during active infection. Sequencing used immunoSEQ multiplex PCR; TCRdb keeps in-frame clones, though not all of them. The sample includes about 280,000 clones, about 86% of them seen just once. Looked up from germline, CDR1 is SEHNR and CDR2 is FQNEAQ (reference sequence). The CDR3 has 12 amino acids. The ends were cut back, 6 bases at V and 5 bases at J, with 11 bases in the middle. This TCR derives from a woman aged 65 to 85 with COVID-19, enrolled during active disease. Material for sequencing was peripheral blood. J is TRBJ2-7 and V is TRBV7-9, with D perhaps TRBD2 (5 bases). Here the CDR3 DNA reads TGTGCCAGCAGATTCCCCGGGGACGAGCAGTACTTC. This encodes CASRFPGDEQYF.